This T cell receptor beta chain was profiled in a study of blood T cell repertoires in COVID-19. Across the study: The United States, Italy and Spain provided the acute and convalescent COVID-19 samples. T cells, B-cell-depleted T cells, or PBMCs provided the cDNA or gDNA that served as material.

The J segment lost 4 bases and the V segment lost 0 bases, leaving 5 bases of the junction unmatched. Germline CDR1 reads SGDLS; CDR2 reads YYNGEE. The CDR3 consists of 17 residues. Sequencing used immunoSEQ multiplex PCR; TCRdb keeps in-frame clones, though not all of them. The sample has some 220,000 clones; 65% to 85% are singletons. The chain links TRBV9 to TRBJ1-6, with TRBD1 identical over 9 bases. The clonotype originates from a woman in her thirties who had recovered from COVID-19. Input material: peripheral blood. Written as DNA, the CDR3 is TGTGCCAGCAGCGTAGAACAGGGGGCCAAATATAATTCACCCCTCCACTTT. It translates to CASSVEQGAKYNSPLHF.